The next 15 T cell receptor beta chains were all read from a single sample in a study of regulatory T cells in long-lasting Graves disease. Time point of the sample: newly diagnosed GD, antithyroid drugs for less than 3 months. The TCR library was made from RNA that had been extracted from PBMCs in TRIzol. Through Arm-PCR of CDR3 regions and iRepertoire HTBI primers, TCR beta libraries were built. Via MiXCR, TCRdb re-called the multiplex PCR reads, giving one row per CDR3 protein. The sample includes about 560,000 distinct CDR3 sequences, around 15% of them seen just once. The data were also submitted as part of a second study, on T cells in Graves' hyperthyroidism and ophthalmopathy.

Material: peripheral blood mononuclear cells (PBMCs), obtained at new diagnosis, from a patient treated with antithyroid drugs. These receptors were obtained from a man between 18 and 35 years old with Graves disease.

This clonotype was detected ten times or more. The J gene is TRBJ1-5, the V gene TRBV30, with TRBD1 as a possible D gene (5 bases). The V end lost 5 bases, the J end lost 7 bases, and 12 bases lay between the germline ends. The germline V gene has CDR1 GTSNPN and CDR2 SVGIG (reference sequence). The CDR3 is made up of 12 amino acids. The CDR3 loop reads CAWSSQGQPQHF. CDR3 coding DNA: TGTGCCTGGTCTTCGCAGGGACAGCCCCAGCATTTT.

This clonotype was picked up many times. This chain joins TRBV2 and TRBJ1-2; the D is unclear. V was pared by 2 bases and J by 6 bases, with 13 bases between. The CDR3 runs 14 residues. Germline CDR1 is SNHLY and CDR2 is FYNNEI. CDR3 protein: CASSETALLDGYTF. The CDR3 coding sequence is TGTGCCAGCAGTGAAACAGCCCTTTTAGATGGCTACACCTTC. Filled out from reference TRBV2 and TRBJ1-2, the complete variable domain reads EPEVTQTPSHQVTQMGQEVILRCVPISNHLYFYWYRQILGQKVEFLVSFYNNEISEKSEIFDDQFSVERPDGSNFTLKIRSTKLEDSAMYFCASSETALLDGYTFGSGTRLTVV.

The CDR3 DNA follows: TGCGCCAGCAAGATGAGGACAAGTGAGATTACTGAAGCTTTCTTT. Translated: CASKMRTSEITEAFF. The V and J genes are TRBV4-1 and TRBJ1-1, with a possible D match to TRBD1 (5 bases). CDR1 is MGHRA and CDR2 is YSYEKL in the germline V gene. Trimming removed 7 bases from V and 5 bases from J, with 20 bases in between. The CDR3 has 15 residues.

Many counts were recorded for this clonotype. The rearrangement joins TRBV11-3 to TRBJ2-7; tentatively, D is TRBD2 (5 bases). In germline, CDR1 is SGHNT, CDR2 YENEEA. Trimming pared 4 bases from V and 0 bases from J, leaving 13 bases between. The CDR3 sequence is 15 residues long. CDR3 sequence reads: CASSSGRDSSYEQYF. In nucleotides, the CDR3 is TGTGCCAGCAGCTCGGGCCGGGATAGCTCCTACGAGCAGTACTTC.

Ten or more counts support this clonotype. The chain uses TRBV6-1 and TRBJ2-1, with 7 bases aligning to TRBD2. This CDR3 has 15 amino acids. The junction had 3 bases not matched to a gene; V was cut back by 4 bases and J by 0 bases. Germline V lookup: CDR1 MNHNS, CDR2 SASEGT. The CDR3 loop is CASSGGGSSYNEQFF. The CDR3 coding sequence is TGTGCCAGCAGTGGAGGCGGGAGCTCCTACAATGAGCAGTTCTTC.

The chain combines TRBV2 with TRBJ1-2; no clear D gene. Germline lookup yields CDR1 SNHLY and CDR2 FYNNEI. V dropped 7 bases and J dropped 3 bases, with 12 bases sitting between them. This CDR3 has 13 amino acids. The CDR3, as DNA: TGTGCCAGCACTGCGACACGGGACTATGGCTACACCTTC. It translates to CASTATRDYGYTF.

The chain recombines TRBV6-1 with TRBJ1-2; no definite D call. V was pared by 0 bases and J by 8 bases, with 16 bases between. Germline V gene data show CDR1 as MNHNS and CDR2 as SASEGT. This CDR3 comprises 15 residues. This chain's CDR3 is CASSEAGLGTDGYTF. DNA of the CDR3: TGTGCCAGCAGTGAAGCCGGGCTAGGCACCGACGGCTACACCTTC.

V is TRBV28 and J is TRBJ2-2; weak D call: TRBD2 (6 bases). This CDR3 is built from 17 residues. The germline V and J ends were trimmed by 5 bases and 6 bases, with 22 bases remaining between them. Germline values: CDR1 MDHEN, CDR2 SYDVKM. CDR3 nucleotide sequence: TGTGCCAGCAGTGGCGGAGGGGCAGGGTGGGCAGCCGGGGAGCTGTTTTTT. It encodes CASSGGGAGWAAGELFF.

This clonotype has only a few counts. The DNA of the CDR3 is TGCGCCAGCAGCCATCCGGACGTGACCAATCAGCCCCAGCATTTT. Translating gives CASSHPDVTNQPQHF. The rearrangement joins TRBV5-1 to TRBJ1-5; no reliable D call. The CDR3 sequence is 15 residues long. V was shortened by 4 bases and J by 3 bases, with 14 bases between the two germline ends. Germline loops: CDR1 SGHRS, CDR2 YFSETQ.

The chain recombines TRBV12-5 with TRBJ1-2, with D possibly being TRBD1 (5 bases). Trimming took 1 base from V and 5 from J, leaving 11 bases between them. The CDR3 is made up of 14 amino acids. Germline V CDR1 and CDR2: LGHNT, FRNRAP. For the CDR3, the DNA is TGTGCTAGTGGTTTGGATAGCGGGGGGTATGGCTACACCTTC. It yields the protein CASGLDSGGYGYTF. Using reference TRBV12-5 and TRBJ1-2 for the parts outside the CDR3, the full variable domain is DARVTQTPRHKVTEMGQEVTMRCQPILGHNTVFWYRQTMMQGLELLAYFRNRAPLDDSGMPKDRFSAEMPDATLATLKIQPSEPRDSAVYFCASGLDSGGYGYTFGSGTRLTVV.

This clonotype was found a few times. The chain carries TRBV27 and TRBJ1-5, with 7 positions matching TRBD1. Germline CDR1 and CDR2: MNHEY and SMNVEV (reference sequence). V trimming: 1 base; J trimming: 6 bases; junction bases outside the gene matches: 6. CDR3 length: 15 residues. The CDR3 loop is CASSLFGQEGQPQHF. CDR3 coding DNA: TGTGCCAGCAGTTTATTTGGACAGGAGGGTCAGCCCCAGCATTTT.

The chain employs TRBV7-2 and TRBJ2-7; 8 bases agree with TRBD1. The ends lost 7 bases at V and 1 base at J; junction bases unmatched: 6. Germline values: CDR1 SGHTA, CDR2 FQGNSA. CDR3 length equals 14 residues. The CDR3 DNA sequence: TGTGCCAGCACCTTGGGGGACAGGTCCTACGAGCAGTACTTC. This codes for CASTLGDRSYEQYF. The entire variable domain, with the rest obtained from reference TRBV7-2 and TRBJ2-7, is as follows: GAGVSQSPSNKVTEKGKDVELRCDPISGHTALYWYRQSLGQGLEFLIYFQGNSAPDKSGLPSDRFSAERTGGSVSTLTIQRTQQEDSAVYLCASTLGDRSYEQYFGPGTRLTVT.

In this sample, this clonotype turned up a few times. The gene calls are TRBV20-1 and TRBJ2-1; TRBD2 agrees at 11 bases. The length of the CDR3 is 18 residues. The V gene's germline CDR1 is DFQATT and CDR2 SNEGSKA (reference sequence). V was clipped by 0 bases and J by 4 bases; unmatched bases: 11. In nucleotides, the CDR3 is TGCAGTGCTAGAGATTTCGGTACTAGCGGGAGAAAATACAATGAGCAGTTCTTC. As protein: CSARDFGTSGRKYNEQFF.

Many counts were recorded for this clonotype. The V gene is TRBV28, the J gene TRBJ2-1; unclear D gene. CDR1 and CDR2 from the germline V gene are MDHEN and SYDVKM. Trimming removed 5 bases at V and 11 bases at J, with 16 bases between. This CDR3 has 13 amino acids. This chain's CDR3 is CASSAPSPLQQFF. CDR3 bases: TGTGCCAGCAGTGCCCCGAGCCCCCTTCAGCAGTTCTTC.

This clonotype was counted ten times or more. The V call is TRBV3-1, the J call TRBJ2-1; 9 nucleotides agree with TRBD2. This CDR3 region has 17 residues. Germline V gene data show CDR1 as LGHDT and CDR2 as YNNKEL (reference sequence). Unmatched junction bases numbered 17, after V lost 4 bases and J lost 10 bases. The CDR3 here is CASSRRPTSGSILEQFF. The DNA for the CDR3 is TGTGCCAGCAGCCGGAGGCCGACTAGCGGTTCCATACTCGAGCAGTTCTTC.